Sequencing of this T cell receptor (beta chain) was carried out in a study of T cell responses to AZD1222 COVID-19 vaccine. Overall study results and limits: Spike was spanned by vaccine-associated CD4 TCRs, with dominance at 160-218 and 743-854. Repertoires in all cases were sampled only once the peak T cell response had passed. Just five or six AZD1222 recipients were seropositive at baseline. Clonal diversity was possibly underestimated; the donors were predominantly white British and more often female.

Repertoires were generated with immunoSEQ multiplex PCR, while TCRdb's copy carries only in-frame clones and drops some. The sample lists tens of thousands of clones; roughly 88% were seen once. Points on this clone: Antigen: not known.

From germline, CDR1 is ENHRY and CDR2 SYGVKD. The ends lost 2 bases at V and 0 bases at J; junction bases unmatched: 5. This CDR3 is 18 amino acids long. The TCR originated in an adult who received the AZD1222 COVID-19 vaccine. The chain recombines TRBV10-3 with TRBJ2-1; 12 bases match TRBD2. Sequencing used peripheral blood, obtained 28 days after the second AZD1222 dose. The CDR3 protein is CAISELGLAGFSYNEQFF. DNA for the CDR3: TGTGCCATCAGTGAGCTCGGACTAGCGGGGTTCTCCTACAATGAGCAGTTCTTC.